Listed here are 21 T cell receptor beta chains from one sample, sequenced in a study of CD8+ T cells in alopecia areata. Treatment denoted: oral pan-JAK inhibitor, 5-10 mg twice daily. Extraction and reverse transcription of RNA yielded cDNA as the sequencing template. Assay: immunoSEQ multiplex PCR; the TCRdb copy retains only in-frame clones and omits some. There are approximately 100,000 clones in the sample; 55% to 75% occur only once, and around 15% lies in the top ten. The sequencing used CD8+ T cells sorted from blood, collected at approximately week 60, from a patient treated with tofacitinib. The receptors here all came from a human donor with alopecia areata.

J is TRBJ2-3 and V is TRBV15; the D gene is possibly TRBD2 (5 bases). The germline V and J ends were trimmed by 1 base and 2 bases, with 19 bases remaining between them. Germline values: CDR1 LNHNV, CDR2 YYDKDF (reference sequence). The CDR3 sequence is 18 residues long. The CDR3 DNA reads as TGTGCCACCAGCAGAGTTCCATTAGGTGGGAGCCCCACAGATACGCAGTATTTT. This translates into CATSRVPLGGSPTDTQYF.

This clone turned up a few times. The V and J genes are TRBV7-8 and TRBJ1-2; D gene unclear. Trimming cost V 1 base and J 7 bases, with 7 bases left between them. CDR3 length equals 12 residues. Germline V gene lookup returns CDR1 SGHVS and CDR2 FQNEAQ. The CDR3 sequence is CASSLDTLGYTF. In DNA form, the CDR3 reads TGTGCCAGCAGCTTAGATACCCTTGGCTACACCTTC. The whole variable domain, remainder taken from reference TRBV7-8 and TRBJ1-2, is GAGVSQSPRYKVAKRGQDVALRCDPISGHVSLFWYQQALGQGPEFLTYFQNEAQLDKSGLPSDRFFAERPEGSVSTLKIQRTQQEDSAVYLCASSLDTLGYTFGSGTRLTVV.

The V and J genes are TRBV21-1 and TRBJ1-1; the tabulated D call, TRBD1, remains unverified against the DNA. TRBV21-1 is classified as a pseudogene. CDR3 size: 16 residues. The CDR3 DNA follows: TGTGCCAGCACCTGGACAGGGGGCCGAAAAAACACTGAAGCTTTCTTT. As protein: CASTWTGGRKNTEAFF.

This clone was observed a handful of times. The genes are TRBV18 and TRBJ2-3; D is uncertain. Germline CDR1 and CDR2: KGHSH and LQKENI. The CDR3 loop spans 13 amino acids. The germline V and J ends were trimmed by 0 bases and 1 base, with 2 bases remaining between them. CDR3 amino acids: CASSPPGTDTQYF. Written as DNA, the CDR3 is TGTGCCAGCTCACCACCGGGCACAGATACGCAGTATTTT.

The chain is built from TRBV13 and TRBJ1-4; perhaps TRBD1 as D (5 bases). Looked up from germline, CDR1 is PRHDT and CDR2 is FYEKMQ (reference sequence). This CDR3 spans 13 amino acids. Trimming took 3 bases from V and 13 from J, leaving 15 bases between them. The CDR3 is CASSFRVRGGLFF. The CDR3 region has the DNA TGTGCCAGCAGCTTTCGTGTACGGGGGGGACTGTTTTTT.

The V and J genes are TRBV13 and TRBJ1-4; D gene uncertain. CDR1 is PRHDT, CDR2 FYEKMQ, per germline (reference sequence). Deletions cut 5 bases from V and 0 bases from J, with 16 bases between. The CDR3 consists of 17 residues. For the CDR3, the DNA is TGTGCCAGCAGCCAAACCCTATCCCGTGCAACTAATGAAAAACTGTTTTTT. It translates to CASSQTLSRATNEKLFF.

The chain links TRBV27 to TRBJ2-2, with D unresolved. CDR3 length equals 14 residues. Germline V gives CDR1 MNHEY, CDR2 SMNVEV (reference sequence). The V end was cut by 2 bases, the J end by 6 bases, with 10 bases between. CDR3 amino acids: CASSLAQSAGELFF. The CDR3 DNA sequence: TGTGCCAGCAGTTTAGCGCAGAGTGCCGGGGAGCTGTTTTTT.

This clone was found a few times. The chain joins TRBV7-9 to TRBJ2-1; D is unresolved. Germline CDR1 reads SEHNR; CDR2 reads FQNEAQ (reference sequence). There are 12 residues in the CDR3. Trimming shortened V by 5 bases and J by 5 bases, and 7 bases separated the two germline ends. DNA for the CDR3: TGTGCCAGCAGCCTCACCCACAATGAGCAGTTCTTC. It yields the protein CASSLTHNEQFF.

As concerns this clone: At one of its ends the junction is not consistent with the germline gene, which may arise from a read error. This sequence joins TRBV5-6 and TRBJ1-4; a weak D match, TRBD1 (5 bases). Per germline, CDR1 SGHDT and CDR2 YYEEEE. The CDR3 is 12 residues long. This chain's CDR3 is CASSLGGVLEDF. The CDR3 region has the DNA TGTGCCAGCAGCTTGGGAGGGGTACTCGAAGATTTT.

This chain joins TRBV10-2 and TRBJ2-1; D unclear. The CDR3 spans 14 residues. Germline-derived CDR1 and CDR2 are WSHSY and SAAADI. The ends were cut back, 2 bases at V and 8 bases at J, with 13 bases in the middle. Here the CDR3 reads CASSEGPPPYEQFF. DNA for the CDR3: TGCGCCAGCAGTGAGGGGCCCCCCCCCTATGAGCAGTTCTTC.

In its sample, this clone was seen a few times. The chain uses TRBV6-6 and TRBJ2-1; 7 bases align to TRBD1. Germline CDR1 reads MNHNY; CDR2 reads SVGAGI (reference sequence). The ends lost 3 bases at V and 8 bases at J; junction bases unmatched: 4. CDR3 length: 13 amino acids. CDR3 nucleotides: TGTGCCAGCAGTTATCAAACAGGGGATGAGCAGTTCTTC. Residues: CASSYQTGDEQFF.

This clone was found a few times. The rearrangement links TRBV6-6 to TRBJ1-5; 7 bases fit TRBD1. V dropped 4 bases and J dropped 2; count of bases not matched to a gene: 5. The CDR3 consists of 15 residues. Per germline, CDR1 MNHNY and CDR2 SVGAGI (reference sequence). The CDR3 region is CASSLGGARNQPQHF. CDR3 nucleotide sequence: TGTGCCAGCAGTTTAGGGGGCGCACGCAATCAGCCCCAGCATTTT.

The J gene is TRBJ2-7, the V gene TRBV27; D perhaps matches TRBD2 (6 bases). Per germline, CDR1 MNHEY and CDR2 SMNVEV (reference sequence). This CDR3 spans 14 amino acids. V was cut by 5 bases and J by 4 bases, with 15 bases left in between. The CDR3 DNA follows: TGTGCCAGCAGTCTGGCGGGGAGCCGATACGAGCAGTACTTC. Translated: CASSLAGSRYEQYF.

This clone has just a few counts. The genes are TRBV4-1 and TRBJ2-3; maybe TRBD1 (6 bases). The CDR3 sequence is 14 residues long. V dropped 3 bases and J dropped 2 bases, with 9 bases sitting between them. Germline V gene sequence: CDR1 MGHRA, CDR2 YSYEKL. CDR3 DNA: TGCGCCAGCAGCCAGACAGGTCTCACAGATACGCAGTATTTT. It specifies CASSQTGLTDTQYF.

This chain joins TRBV10-3 and TRBJ2-3; D not resolved. Germline CDR1 ENHRY, CDR2 SYGVKD. This CDR3 has 12 amino acids. Trimming stripped 3 bases from V and 4 bases from J, with 5 bases between. CDR3 region: CAISDGADTQYF. The CDR3 DNA sequence: TGTGCCATCAGTGATGGGGCAGATACGCAGTATTTT.

The count of this clone is one. The chain couples TRBV5-4 to TRBJ1-2; D call uncertain. This CDR3 has 15 amino acids. The V gene lost 4 bases and the J gene lost 4 bases, with 17 bases spanning the gap. Germline-derived CDR1 and CDR2 are SGHNT and YYREEE (reference sequence). The CDR3, as DNA: TGTGCCAGCAGCCTGGTCACGGGCCTTGGCTATGGCTACACCTTC. Translation gives CASSLVTGLGYGYTF. Looking up the rest from reference TRBV5-4 and TRBJ1-2 gives the full variable domain: ETGVTQSPTHLIKTRGQQVTLRCSSQSGHNTVSWYQQALGQGPQFIFQYYREEENGRGNFPPRFSGLQFPNYSSELNVNALELDDSALYLCASSLVTGLGYGYTFGSGTRLTVV.

This clone is a singleton in its sample. The rearrangement uses TRBV30 and TRBJ2-7; D may be TRBD1 or TRBD2 (6 bases each). V lost 5 bases, J lost 2 bases, and 10 bases lay in between. Per the germline V gene, CDR1 is GTSNPN and CDR2 is SVGIG (reference sequence). The CDR3 sequence is 12 residues long. The CDR3: CAWEGGTYEQYF. DNA for the CDR3: TGTGCCTGGGAGGGGGGAACCTACGAGCAGTACTTC.

The chain couples TRBV7-7 to TRBJ2-2; the D gene could be TRBD1 or TRBD2 (5 bases each). The CDR3 runs 15 residues. CDR1 SSHAT and CDR2 FNYEAQ come from the germline V gene (reference sequence). V was pared by 5 bases and J by 3 bases, with 13 bases between. CDR3 protein: CASSPNRGYTGELFF. The CDR3 DNA reads TGTGCCAGCAGCCCCAATCGGGGCTACACCGGGGAGCTGTTTTTT.

V gene TRBV29-1 combines with J gene TRBJ2-2; 10 positions agree with TRBD2. CDR1 SQVTM and CDR2 ANQGSEA come from the germline V gene. The CDR3 sequence is 17 residues long. J gave up 3 bases and V 0 bases, and 7 bases lay outside the gene matches. The CDR3 nucleotides read TGCAGCGTTGAAGATCCGTCCAGCGGGGGGGACACCGGGGAGCTGTTTTTT. Protein product: CSVEDPSSGGDTGELFF.

The chain couples TRBV27 to TRBJ2-7; TRBD1 is a possible D gene (5 bases). Germline assignment: CDR1 MNHEY and CDR2 SMNVEV (reference sequence). CDR3 length: 14 amino acids. The V end lost 2 bases, the J end lost 0 bases, and 8 bases lay between the germline ends. The CDR3 coding sequence is TGTGCCAGCAGTTTACAGGGCTACTCCTACGAGCAGTACTTC. It codes for CASSLQGYSYEQYF.

The chain employs TRBV9 and TRBJ2-3; D gene unclear. CDR3 length: 13 residues. Trimming shortened V by 0 bases and J by 1 base, and 3 bases separated the two germline ends. Germline V gene sequence: CDR1 SGDLS, CDR2 YYNGEE. This chain's CDR3 is CASSVVGTDTQYF. The CDR3 nucleotides read TGTGCCAGCAGCGTAGTAGGCACAGATACGCAGTATTTT.